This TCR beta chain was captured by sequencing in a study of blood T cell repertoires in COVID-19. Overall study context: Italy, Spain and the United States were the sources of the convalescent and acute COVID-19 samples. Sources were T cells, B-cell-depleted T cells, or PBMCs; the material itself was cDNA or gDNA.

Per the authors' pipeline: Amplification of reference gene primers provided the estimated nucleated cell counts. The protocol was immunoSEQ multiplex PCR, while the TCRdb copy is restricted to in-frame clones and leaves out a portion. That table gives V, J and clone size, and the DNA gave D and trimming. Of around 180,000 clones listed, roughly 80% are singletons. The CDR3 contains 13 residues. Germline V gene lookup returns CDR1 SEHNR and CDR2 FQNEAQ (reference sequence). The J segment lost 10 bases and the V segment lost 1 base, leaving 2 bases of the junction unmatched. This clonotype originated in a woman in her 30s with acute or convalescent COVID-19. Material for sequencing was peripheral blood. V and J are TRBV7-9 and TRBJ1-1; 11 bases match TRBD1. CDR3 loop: CASSLEGTGGAFF. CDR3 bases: TGTGCCAGCAGCTTAGAAGGGACAGGGGGAGCTTTCTTT. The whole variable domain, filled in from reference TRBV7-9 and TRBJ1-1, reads DTGVSQNPRHKITKRGQNVTFRCDPISEHNRLYWYRQTLGQGPEFLTYFQNEAQLEKSRLLSDRFSAERPKGSFSTLEIQRTEQGDSAMYLCASSLEGTGGAFFGQGTRLTVV.